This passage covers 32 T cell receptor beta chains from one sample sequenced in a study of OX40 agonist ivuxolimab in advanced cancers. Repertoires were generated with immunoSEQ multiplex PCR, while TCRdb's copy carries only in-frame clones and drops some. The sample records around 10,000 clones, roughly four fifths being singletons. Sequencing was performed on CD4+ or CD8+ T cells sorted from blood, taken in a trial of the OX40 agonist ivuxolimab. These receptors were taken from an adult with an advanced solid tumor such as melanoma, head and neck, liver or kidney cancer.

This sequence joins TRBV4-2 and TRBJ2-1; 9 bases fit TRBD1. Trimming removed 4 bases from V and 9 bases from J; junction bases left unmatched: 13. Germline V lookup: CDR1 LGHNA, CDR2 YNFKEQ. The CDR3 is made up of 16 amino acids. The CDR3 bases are TGTGCCAGCAGCCCCCCGACAGGGGGTGAATCAGGTGAGCAGTTCTTC. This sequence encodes CASSPPTGGESGEQFF.

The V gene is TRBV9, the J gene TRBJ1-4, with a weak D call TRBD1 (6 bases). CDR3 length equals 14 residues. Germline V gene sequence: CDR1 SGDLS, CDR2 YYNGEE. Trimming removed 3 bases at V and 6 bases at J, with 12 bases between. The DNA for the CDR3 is TGTGCCAGCAGCGGTAGGGGGGCGGATGAAAAACTGTTTTTT. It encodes CASSGRGADEKLFF.

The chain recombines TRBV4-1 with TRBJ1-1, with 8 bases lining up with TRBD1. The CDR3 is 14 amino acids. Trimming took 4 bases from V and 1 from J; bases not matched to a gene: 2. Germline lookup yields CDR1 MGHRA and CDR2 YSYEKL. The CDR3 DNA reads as TGCGCCAGCAGCCCCGGACAGGGGAACACTGAAGCTTTCTTT. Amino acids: CASSPGQGNTEAFF.

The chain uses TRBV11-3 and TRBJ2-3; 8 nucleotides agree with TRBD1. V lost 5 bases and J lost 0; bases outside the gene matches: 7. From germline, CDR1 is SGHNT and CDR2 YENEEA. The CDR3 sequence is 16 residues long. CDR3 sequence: CASSQGAGSSTDTQYF. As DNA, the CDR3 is TGTGCCAGCAGCCAGGGGGCTGGCTCGAGCACAGATACGCAGTATTTT.

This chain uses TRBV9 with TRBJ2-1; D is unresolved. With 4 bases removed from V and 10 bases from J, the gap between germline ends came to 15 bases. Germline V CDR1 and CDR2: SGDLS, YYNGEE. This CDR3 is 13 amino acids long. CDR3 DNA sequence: TGTGCCAGCAGCCCCCCCTCTCGTCTGGAGCAGTTCTTC. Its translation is CASSPPSRLEQFF.

CDR3 protein: CAWSVEGTTGYNEQFF. The CDR3 DNA follows: TGTGCCTGGAGTGTAGAAGGGACTACCGGCTACAATGAGCAGTTCTTC. J is TRBJ2-1 and V is TRBV30, with TRBD2 matching over 7 bases. The V segment lost 0 bases and the J segment 3 bases; nucleotides outside the gene matches: 8. The CDR3 spans 16 residues. The V gene's germline CDR1 is GTSNPN and CDR2 SVGIG (reference sequence).

CDR3 region: CASGRGGATSGNTIYF. As DNA, the CDR3 is TGTGCCAGTGGCCGAGGTGGGGCGACCTCTGGAAACACCATATATTTT. The gene calls are TRBV19 and TRBJ1-3, with D possibly matching TRBD1 (5 bases). The germline V gene encodes CDR1 LNHDA and CDR2 SQIVND (reference sequence). CDR3 length: 16 residues. V lost 8 bases to trimming and J lost 0 bases, with 17 bases between them.

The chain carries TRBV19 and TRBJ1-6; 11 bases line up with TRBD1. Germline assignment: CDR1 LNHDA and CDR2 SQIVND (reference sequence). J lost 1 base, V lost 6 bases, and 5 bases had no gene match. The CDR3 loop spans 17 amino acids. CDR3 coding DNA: TGTGCCAGTAGCTTCGGACAGGGGGCGTCCTATAATTCACCCCTCCACTTT. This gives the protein CASSFGQGASYNSPLHF.

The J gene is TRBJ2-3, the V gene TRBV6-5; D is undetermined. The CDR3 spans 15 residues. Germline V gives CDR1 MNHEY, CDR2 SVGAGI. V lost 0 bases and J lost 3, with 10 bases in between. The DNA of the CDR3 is TGTGCCAGCAGTTACTCTGGCTCCCCGACAGATACGCAGTATTTT. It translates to CASSYSGSPTDTQYF.

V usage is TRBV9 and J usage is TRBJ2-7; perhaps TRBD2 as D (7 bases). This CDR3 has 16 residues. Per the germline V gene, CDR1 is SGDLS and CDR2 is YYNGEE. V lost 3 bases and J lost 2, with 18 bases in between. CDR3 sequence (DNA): TGTGCCAGCAGCGGGGGGGGCCCCTTCAATGCCTACGAGCAGTACTTC. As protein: CASSGGGPFNAYEQYF. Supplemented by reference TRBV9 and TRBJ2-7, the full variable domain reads DSGVTQTPKHLITATGQRVTLRCSPRSGDLSVYWYQQSLDQGLQFLIQYYNGEERAKGNILERFSAQQFPDLHSELNLSSLELGDSALYFCASSGGGPFNAYEQYFGPGTRLTVT.

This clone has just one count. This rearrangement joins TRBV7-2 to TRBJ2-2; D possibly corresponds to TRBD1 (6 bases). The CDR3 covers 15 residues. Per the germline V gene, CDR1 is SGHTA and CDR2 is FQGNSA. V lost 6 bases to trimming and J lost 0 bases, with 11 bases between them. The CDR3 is CASSSGVTNTGELFF. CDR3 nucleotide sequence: TGTGCCAGCAGTTCAGGGGTGACGAACACCGGGGAGCTGTTTTTT.

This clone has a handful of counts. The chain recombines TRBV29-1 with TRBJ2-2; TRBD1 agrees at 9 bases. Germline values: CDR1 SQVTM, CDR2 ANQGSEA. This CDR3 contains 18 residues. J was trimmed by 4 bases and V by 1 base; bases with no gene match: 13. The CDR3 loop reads CSVEGLRGQGSSTGELFF. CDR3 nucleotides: TGCAGCGTTGAAGGGCTCCGGGGACAGGGATCTAGCACCGGGGAGCTGTTTTTT.

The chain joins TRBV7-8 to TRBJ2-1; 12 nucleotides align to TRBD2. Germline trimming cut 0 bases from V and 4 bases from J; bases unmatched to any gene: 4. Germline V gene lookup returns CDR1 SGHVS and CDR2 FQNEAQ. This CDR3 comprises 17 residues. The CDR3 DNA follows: TGTGCCAGCAGCTTAGCGAGGCTAGCGGGGGGGTACAATGAGCAGTTCTTC. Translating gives CASSLARLAGGYNEQFF.

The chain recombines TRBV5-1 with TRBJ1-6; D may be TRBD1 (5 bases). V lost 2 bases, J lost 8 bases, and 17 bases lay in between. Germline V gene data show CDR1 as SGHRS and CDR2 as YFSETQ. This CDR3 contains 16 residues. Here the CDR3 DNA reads TGCGCCAGCAGCTTAATTCAGGGAGCTGAATATTCACCCCTCCACTTT. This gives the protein CASSLIQGAEYSPLHF.

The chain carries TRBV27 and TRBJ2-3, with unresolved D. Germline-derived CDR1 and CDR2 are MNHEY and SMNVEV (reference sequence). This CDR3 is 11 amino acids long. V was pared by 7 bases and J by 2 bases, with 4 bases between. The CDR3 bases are TGTGCCAGCACCAACACAGATACGCAGTATTTT. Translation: CASTNTDTQYF.

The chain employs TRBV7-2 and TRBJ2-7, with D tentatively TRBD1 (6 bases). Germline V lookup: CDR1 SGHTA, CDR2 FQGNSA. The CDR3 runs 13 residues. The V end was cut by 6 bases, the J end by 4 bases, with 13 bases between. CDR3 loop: CASSSHQGYEQYF. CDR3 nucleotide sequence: TGTGCCAGCAGTTCACACCAGGGGTACGAGCAGTACTTC.

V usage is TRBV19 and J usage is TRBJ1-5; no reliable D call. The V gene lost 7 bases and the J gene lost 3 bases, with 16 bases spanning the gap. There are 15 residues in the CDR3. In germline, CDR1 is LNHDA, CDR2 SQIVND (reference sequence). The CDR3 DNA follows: TGTGCCAGTATCTCCCTTGACGGATACAATCAGCCCCAGCATTTT. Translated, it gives CASISLDGYNQPQHF.

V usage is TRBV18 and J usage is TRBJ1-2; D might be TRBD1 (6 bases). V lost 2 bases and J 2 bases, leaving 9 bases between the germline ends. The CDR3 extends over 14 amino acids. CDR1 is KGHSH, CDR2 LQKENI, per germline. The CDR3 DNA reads TGTGCCAGCTCACCAGGACAGCTAAACTATGGCTACACCTTC. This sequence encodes CASSPGQLNYGYTF.

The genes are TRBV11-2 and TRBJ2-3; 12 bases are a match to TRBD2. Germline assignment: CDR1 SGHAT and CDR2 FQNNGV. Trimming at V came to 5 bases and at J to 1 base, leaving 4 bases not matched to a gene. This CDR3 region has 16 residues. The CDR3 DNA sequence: TGTGCCAGCAGCCAGTGGACTAGCGGGGGCACAGATACGCAGTATTTT. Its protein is CASSQWTSGGTDTQYF.

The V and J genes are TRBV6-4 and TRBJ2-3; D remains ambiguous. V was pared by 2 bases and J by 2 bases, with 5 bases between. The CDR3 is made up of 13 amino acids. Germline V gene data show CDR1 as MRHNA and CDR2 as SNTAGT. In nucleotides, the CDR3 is TGTGCCAGCAGTGACGGCGCCACAGATACGCAGTATTTT. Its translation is CASSDGATDTQYF.

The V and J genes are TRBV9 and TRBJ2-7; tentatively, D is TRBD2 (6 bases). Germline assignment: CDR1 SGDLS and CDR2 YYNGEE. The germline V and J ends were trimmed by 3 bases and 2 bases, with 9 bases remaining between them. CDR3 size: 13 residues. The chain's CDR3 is CASSGDFTYEQYF. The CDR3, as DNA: TGTGCCAGCAGCGGGGACTTCACCTACGAGCAGTACTTC.

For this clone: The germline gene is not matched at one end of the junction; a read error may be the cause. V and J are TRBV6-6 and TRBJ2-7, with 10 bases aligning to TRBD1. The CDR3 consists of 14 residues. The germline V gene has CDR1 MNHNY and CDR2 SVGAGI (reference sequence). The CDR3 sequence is CATSDRGRSYEQYF. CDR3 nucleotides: TGTGCCACCAGTGACAGGGGGCGGTCCTACGAGCAGTACTTC.

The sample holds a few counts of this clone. The CDR3, as DNA: TGCGCCAGCAGCCTTCAGGGGACCGGGGAGCTGTTTTTT. Its protein product is CASSLQGTGELFF. The chain couples TRBV4-1 to TRBJ2-2, with D tentatively TRBD1 (6 bases). V was shortened by 4 bases and J by 5 bases, with 8 bases between the two germline ends. Germline assignment: CDR1 MGHRA and CDR2 YSYEKL. This CDR3 is built from 13 residues.

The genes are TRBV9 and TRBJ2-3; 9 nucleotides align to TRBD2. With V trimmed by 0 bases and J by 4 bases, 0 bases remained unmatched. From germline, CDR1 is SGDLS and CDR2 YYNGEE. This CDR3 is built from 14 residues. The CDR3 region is CASSVGTSADTQYF. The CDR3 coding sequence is TGTGCCAGCAGCGTAGGGACTAGCGCAGATACGCAGTATTTT.

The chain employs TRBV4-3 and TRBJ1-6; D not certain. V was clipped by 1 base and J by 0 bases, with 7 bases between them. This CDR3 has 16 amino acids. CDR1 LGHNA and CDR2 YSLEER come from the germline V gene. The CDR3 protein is CASSQGQSSYNSPLHF. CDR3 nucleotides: TGCGCCAGCAGCCAAGGTCAGAGCTCCTATAATTCACCCCTCCACTTT.

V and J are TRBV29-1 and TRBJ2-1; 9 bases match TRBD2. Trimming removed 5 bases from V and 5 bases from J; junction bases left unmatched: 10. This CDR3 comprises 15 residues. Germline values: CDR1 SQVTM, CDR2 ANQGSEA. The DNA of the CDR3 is TGCAGCGTTAATTCGGGCGGGGGGGCACACAATGAGCAGTTCTTC. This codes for CSVNSGGGAHNEQFF.

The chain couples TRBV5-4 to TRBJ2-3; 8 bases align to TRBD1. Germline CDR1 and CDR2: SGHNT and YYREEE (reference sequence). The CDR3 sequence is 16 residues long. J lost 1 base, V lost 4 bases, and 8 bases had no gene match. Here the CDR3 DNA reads TGTGCCAGCAGCGCGAACAGGGGGTCCGGCACAGATACGCAGTATTTT. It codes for CASSANRGSGTDTQYF.

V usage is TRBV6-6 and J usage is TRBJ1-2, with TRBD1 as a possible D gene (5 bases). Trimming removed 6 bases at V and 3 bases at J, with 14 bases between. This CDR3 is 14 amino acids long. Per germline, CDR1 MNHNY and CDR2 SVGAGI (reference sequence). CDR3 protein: CASRLGGDHYGYTF. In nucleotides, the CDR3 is TGTGCCAGCAGACTGGGGGGGGACCACTATGGCTACACCTTC.

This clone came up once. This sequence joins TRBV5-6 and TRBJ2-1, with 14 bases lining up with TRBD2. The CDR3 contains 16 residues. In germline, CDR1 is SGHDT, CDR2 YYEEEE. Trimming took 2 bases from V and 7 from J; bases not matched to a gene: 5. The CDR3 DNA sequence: TGTGCCAGCAGCTTTTTGGGGACTAGCGGGAGAAATGAGCAGTTCTTC. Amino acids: CASSFLGTSGRNEQFF.

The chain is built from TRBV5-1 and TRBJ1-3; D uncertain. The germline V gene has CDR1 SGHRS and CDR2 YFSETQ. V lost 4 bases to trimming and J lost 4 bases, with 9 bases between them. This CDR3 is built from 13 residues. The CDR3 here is CASSLQEGNTIYF. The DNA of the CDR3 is TGCGCCAGCAGCCTCCAGGAAGGAAACACCATATATTTT. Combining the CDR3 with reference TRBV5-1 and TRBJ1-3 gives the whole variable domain KAGVTQTPRYLIKTRGQQVTLSCSPISGHRSVSWYQQTPGQGLQFLFEYFSETQRNKGNFPGRFSGRQFSNSRSEMNVSTLELGDSALYLCASSLQEGNTIYFGEGSWLTVV.

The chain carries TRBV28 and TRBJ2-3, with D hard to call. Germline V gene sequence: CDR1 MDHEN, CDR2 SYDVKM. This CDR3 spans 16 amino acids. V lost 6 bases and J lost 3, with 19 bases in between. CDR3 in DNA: TGTGCCAGCAGCCTCGGCTTGGAACAGCGAACAGATACGCAGTATTTT. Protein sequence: CASSLGLEQRTDTQYF.

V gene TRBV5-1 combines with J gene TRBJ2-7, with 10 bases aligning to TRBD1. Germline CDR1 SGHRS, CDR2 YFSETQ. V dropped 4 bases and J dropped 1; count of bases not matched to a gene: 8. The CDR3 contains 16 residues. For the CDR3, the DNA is TGCGCCAGCAGCCTCTCGGGACAGGGGAGGTCCTACGAGCAGTACTTC. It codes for CASSLSGQGRSYEQYF.